The sequence of this TCR beta chain was determined in a study of blood T cells in healthy people across ages. The CDR3 totals 16 residues. Germline CDR1 reads MNHNY; CDR2 reads SVGAGI (reference sequence). This clonotype was detected only a few times. One end of the junction varies from germline; a read error may be responsible. Alongside a J-beta primer mix, a sample-barcoded 5' primer served in a second PCR lasting roughly 7 to 11 cycles. TCRdb reprocessed the 5' RACE reads via MiXCR and lists one record per CDR3 protein. The data hold hundreds of thousands of distinct CDR3 sequences, with more than 45% observed a single time. Drawing of peripheral blood yielded ten milliliters from each donor. The amount of total RNA extracted per sample was at least 6 micrograms.

The chain has TRBV6-6 and TRBJ1-6; weak D call: TRBD1 (6 bases). The clonotype comes from a man aged 55-75 years in good health. Sequenced sample: blood. The CDR3 loop is CASSQYGGSDNSPLHF. The CDR3 DNA sequence: TGTGCCAGCAGTCAATATGGGGGCTCCGATAATTCACCCCTCCACTTT.